Presented here are 27 T cell receptor beta chains from one specimen sequenced in a study of blood T cells in healthy people across ages. Sample-barcoded 5' priming and a J-beta primer mix drove a second PCR of roughly 7 to 11 cycles. TCRdb used MiXCR to reprocess the 5' RACE reads, holding one entry per CDR3 protein. The table lists 1.6 million or so distinct CDR3 sequences, roughly 30% of them singletons, with around 10% in the top ten. Sequencing was carried out using blood. Receptors were obtained from a woman under 40 in good health.

The genes are TRBV3-1 and TRBJ2-3; a weak D match, TRBD2 (6 bases). The CDR3 has 14 residues. V dropped 6 bases and J dropped 4 bases, with 14 bases sitting between them. Per the germline V gene, CDR1 is LGHDT and CDR2 is YNNKEL (reference sequence). CDR3 sequence reads: CASSRGRESDTQYF. In DNA form, the CDR3 reads TGTGCCAGCAGTCGAGGCCGGGAGTCAGATACGCAGTATTTT.

This clonotype was observed a handful of times. CDR3 nucleotides: TGTGCCAGCAGTTCGCTCCGCGGGTTCCAAGGGACTTTCTTT. This encodes CASSSLRGFQGTFF. The chain joins TRBV6-1 to TRBJ1-1; D is unresolved. V lost 5 bases to trimming and J lost 12 bases, with 22 bases between them. Per the germline V gene, CDR1 is MNHNS and CDR2 is SASEGT. The length of the CDR3 is 14 residues.

V is TRBV7-2 and J is TRBJ2-3; 8 bases fit TRBD2. This CDR3 region has 17 residues. The V and J ends lost 5 bases and 2 bases, in that order; junction bases with no gene match: 12. Germline CDR1 SGHTA, CDR2 FQGNSA. The DNA of the CDR3 is TGTGCCAGCAGCCAGGGACTAGTGGGGGAATACACAGATACGCAGTATTTT. Its protein is CASSQGLVGEYTDTQYF.

J is TRBJ2-5 and V is TRBV12-3 or TRBV12-4, with 7 positions matching TRBD2. V lost 1 base and J lost 5; bases outside the gene matches: 13. The CDR3 is 17 residues long. The CDR3 DNA reads as TGTGCCAGCAGTTTAGGGGAGGGACCGGACGAACGGGAGACCCAGTACTTC. Protein sequence: CASSLGEGPDERETQYF.

In its sample, this clonotype was seen once. The gene calls are TRBV21-1 and TRBJ1-6; the D call in the table, TRBD1, was not verified against the DNA. TRBV21-1 is designated a pseudogene. The CDR3 sequence is 16 residues long. The CDR3 protein is CASSKEARTMGSPLHF. DNA of the CDR3: TGTGCCAGCAGCAAAGAAGCCCGGACGATGGGTTCACCCCTCCACTTT.

Turning to this clonotype: One end of the junction does not line up with germline, which may come from a read error. V usage is TRBV4-2 and J usage is TRBJ1-1; D remains unclear. The CDR3 consists of 14 residues. The germline CDR1 and CDR2 sequences are LGHNA and YNFKEQ. The CDR3 loop reads CAGSQDSKSPKAFF. CDR3 bases: TGTGCCGGCAGCCAAGATTCAAAGAGCCCTAAAGCTTTCTTT.

The sample holds many counts of this clonotype. The CDR3 is CASSSVPFGGQETQYF. The CDR3 nucleotides read TGTGCCAGCAGTTCCGTCCCCTTTGGGGGGCAAGAGACCCAGTACTTC. The J gene is TRBJ2-5, the V gene TRBV27; possibly TRBD2 for D (6 bases). CDR3 length: 16 amino acids. CDR1 is MNHEY and CDR2 is SMNVEV in the germline V gene (reference sequence). Trimming took 4 bases from V and 2 from J, leaving 17 bases between them.

This clonotype occurred a few times. This chain connects TRBV7-9 to TRBJ2-5; D gene uncertain. CDR1 is SEHNR and CDR2 is FQNEAQ in the germline V gene (reference sequence). CDR3 size: 15 residues. Trimming pared 6 bases from V and 4 bases from J, leaving 18 bases between. CDR3 nucleotides: TGTGCCAGCAGGAAGAGCAGGCATCAGGTAGAGACCCAGTACTTC. Translated, it gives CASRKSRHQVETQYF.

This clonotype was picked up many times. V gene TRBV4-2 combines with J gene TRBJ2-1, with 10 bases matching TRBD1. The CDR3 has 16 residues. The germline V gene has CDR1 LGHNA and CDR2 YNFKEQ. With V trimmed by 4 bases and J by 2 bases, 5 bases remained unmatched. CDR3 DNA: TGTGCCAGCAGCCCGGGGGGGACAGGGGCCTACAATGAGCAGTTCTTC. Amino acid sequence: CASSPGGTGAYNEQFF.

This chain uses TRBV27 with TRBJ2-1; D ambiguous. The length of the CDR3 is 17 residues. V shed 4 bases and J shed 1 base, with 17 bases lying between them. Per germline, CDR1 MNHEY and CDR2 SMNVEV (reference sequence). CDR3 bases: TGTGCCAGCAGTTCAGACCGGGCCACGCTTTCCTACAATGAGCAGTTCTTC. It specifies CASSSDRATLSYNEQFF.

The chain employs TRBV27 and TRBJ1-5; a weak D match, TRBD1 (6 bases). Per the germline V gene, CDR1 is MNHEY and CDR2 is SMNVEV (reference sequence). The CDR3 extends over 15 amino acids. Between the trimmed V and J ends, which lost 3 bases and 3 bases, there was a span of 12 bases. The CDR3 loop is CASSFRGVANQPQHF. CDR3 coding DNA: TGTGCCAGCAGTTTTAGGGGGGTTGCCAATCAGCCCCAGCATTTT.

This clonotype was counted only a few times. This chain links TRBV20-1 with TRBJ2-7, with 7 bases identical to TRBD2. The V segment lost 1 base and the J segment 2 bases; nucleotides outside the gene matches: 14. Germline assignment: CDR1 DFQATT and CDR2 SNEGSKA (reference sequence). The CDR3 is 17 amino acids. CDR3 sequence: CSARAGLSGTVTYEQYF. Written as DNA, the CDR3 is TGCAGTGCTAGAGCGGGACTGAGCGGGACGGTGACCTACGAGCAGTACTTC.

CDR3 sequence reads: CASSPPGQGAGYTF. The DNA for the CDR3 is TGTGCCAGCAGCCCTCCGGGACAGGGGGCTGGCTACACCTTC. This chain links TRBV7-9 with TRBJ1-2, with 12 bases that match TRBD1. The V segment lost 5 bases and the J segment 7 bases; nucleotides outside the gene matches: 5. From germline, CDR1 is SEHNR and CDR2 FQNEAQ (reference sequence). CDR3 size: 14 residues.

CDR3 sequence: CASSSRSGRETQYF. The DNA of the CDR3 is TGTGCCAGCAGCAGCCGCTCGGGGAGGGAGACCCAGTACTTC. The chain uses TRBV7-8 and TRBJ2-7, with D possibly TRBD2 on 6 matching bases. Judging by the DNA end, TRBJ2-5 fits better; the J call may be wrong. The V gene's germline CDR1 is SGHVS and CDR2 FQNEAQ. There are 14 residues in the CDR3.

The chain is built from TRBV9 and TRBJ2-3; D not resolved. This CDR3 has 14 residues. Germline lookup yields CDR1 SGDLS and CDR2 YYNGEE. Trimming shortened V by 0 bases and J by 6 bases, and 11 bases separated the two germline ends. The CDR3 is CASSVERSSDTQYF. In nucleotides, the CDR3 is TGTGCCAGCAGCGTAGAGAGGAGCTCCGATACGCAGTATTTT.

This clonotype appeared a few times. The rearrangement joins TRBV5-1 to TRBJ1-6; D unresolved. Per the germline V gene, CDR1 is SGHRS and CDR2 is YFSETQ. The CDR3 contains 16 residues. The ends were cut back, 4 bases at V and 8 bases at J, with 19 bases in the middle. Here the CDR3 DNA reads TGCGCCAGCAGCCAGAATCCGGATGGGAGTTATTCACCCCTCCACTTT. Residues: CASSQNPDGSYSPLHF. Looking up the rest from reference TRBV5-1 and TRBJ1-6 gives the full variable domain: KAGVTQTPRYLIKTRGQQVTLSCSPISGHRSVSWYQQTPGQGLQFLFEYFSETQRNKGNFPGRFSGRQFSNSRSEMNVSTLELGDSALYLCASSQNPDGSYSPLHFGNGTRLTVT.

This chain joins TRBV30 and TRBJ2-5; possibly TRBD1 for D (6 bases). Germline V CDR1 and CDR2: GTSNPN, SVGIG (reference sequence). This CDR3 contains 19 residues. V lost 0 bases and J 2 bases, leaving 25 bases between the germline ends. In nucleotides, the CDR3 is TGTGCCTGGAGTGTAAAATTTTGGCCAGGGGCGAGGACACAAGAGACCCAGTACTTC. This encodes CAWSVKFWPGARTQETQYF. Filled out from reference TRBV30 and TRBJ2-5, the complete variable domain reads SQTIHQWPATLVQPVGSPLSLECTVEGTSNPNLYWYRQAAGRGLQLLFYSVGIGQISSEVPQNLSASRPQDRQFILSSKKLLLSDSGFYLCAWSVKFWPGARTQETQYFGPGTRLLVL.

The gene calls are TRBV27 and TRBJ2-5, with 8 bases matching TRBD2. The junction had 22 bases not matched to a gene; V was cut back by 6 bases and J by 7 bases. CDR1 and CDR2 from the germline V gene are MNHEY and SMNVEV (reference sequence). The CDR3 has 18 amino acids. This CDR3 reads CASSLGAPSGSRWGTQYF. The CDR3 DNA follows: TGTGCCAGCAGCCTAGGGGCCCCGAGCGGGAGCCGGTGGGGGACCCAGTACTTC.

The chain joins TRBV3-1 to TRBJ2-1, with unresolved D. Germline V lookup: CDR1 LGHDT, CDR2 YNNKEL (reference sequence). V was shortened by 0 bases and J by 13 bases, with 19 bases between the two germline ends. This CDR3 contains 15 residues. This CDR3 reads CASSQEPLRTPVQFF. CDR3 nucleotides: TGTGCCAGCAGCCAAGAGCCGCTTAGGACCCCGGTTCAGTTCTTC.

The CDR3 sequence is CATSRDRGWSEKLFF. As DNA, the CDR3 is TGTGCCACCAGCAGAGATAGGGGGTGGAGTGAAAAACTGTTTTTT. This chain links TRBV15 with TRBJ1-4; perhaps TRBD1 as D (6 bases). The germline gives CDR1 LNHNV, CDR2 YYDKDF (reference sequence). The CDR3 has 15 amino acids. Trimming stripped 0 bases from V and 7 bases from J, with 12 bases between.

A word on this clonotype: An end of the junction differs from the germline gene, which may be a read error. The chain uses TRBV2 and TRBJ2-3; D is undetermined. Germline V gives CDR1 SNHLY, CDR2 FYNNEI. The CDR3 totals 13 residues. The CDR3 DNA sequence: TGTGCCAGCAGTACGTTTCTAAGAGATGCGCAGTATTTT. Protein product: CASSTFLRDAQYF.

The J gene is TRBJ2-7, the V gene TRBV20-1, with D possibly called TRBD1 or TRBD2 (5 bases each). The CDR3 contains 17 residues. The ends were cut back, 1 base at V and 7 bases at J, with 26 bases in the middle. Looked up from germline, CDR1 is DFQATT and CDR2 is SNEGSKA (reference sequence). CDR3: CSARATIGTAIGNEQYF. DNA for the CDR3: TGCAGTGCTAGAGCAACAATAGGGACCGCCATCGGCAATGAGCAGTACTTC.

This clonotype was seen a handful of times. The CDR3 region is CASRTSGSAEQYF. The DNA for the CDR3 is TGTGCCAGCAGGACTAGCGGGAGTGCCGAGCAGTACTTC. J is TRBJ2-7 and V is TRBV5-4, with TRBD2 matching 12 bases. V lost 5 bases to trimming and J lost 6 bases; unmatched junction nucleotides: 3. Germline V CDR1 and CDR2: SGHNT, YYREEE (reference sequence). The CDR3 totals 13 residues.

This chain uses TRBV4-1 with TRBJ2-7; TRBD1 might be the D (6 bases). Trimming left V 1 base short and J 0 bases short, with 10 bases between. The germline V gene encodes CDR1 MGHRA and CDR2 YSYEKL. The CDR3 has 15 residues. The CDR3 bases are TGCGCCAGCAGCCAAGTGGACAGTATCTCCTACGAGCAGTACTTC. The encoded protein is CASSQVDSISYEQYF.

The chain links TRBV5-4 to TRBJ1-2, with D hard to call. V was clipped by 5 bases and J by 1 base, with 9 bases between them. This CDR3 is built from 13 residues. Germline V gene sequence: CDR1 SGHNT, CDR2 YYREEE (reference sequence). The CDR3 region is CASRDGSNYGYTF. CDR3 nucleotide sequence: TGTGCCAGCAGGGACGGGAGTAACTATGGCTACACCTTC.

This clonotype was found a few times. The rearrangement links TRBV20-1 to TRBJ1-2; D unclear. The CDR3 spans 8 residues. Germline assignment: CDR1 DFQATT and CDR2 SNEGSKA (reference sequence). Trimming shortened V by 6 bases and J by 7 bases, and 3 bases separated the two germline ends. The CDR3, as DNA: TGCAGTGCCCCTGGCTACACCTTC. Amino acid sequence: CSAPGYTF.

The chain has TRBV12-3 or TRBV12-4 and TRBJ2-1; D possibly corresponds to TRBD1 (6 bases). V gave up 7 bases and J gave up 7 bases, with 17 bases separating them. This CDR3 region has 14 residues. The CDR3 sequence: CASTWEGGWNEQFF. The CDR3 DNA reads TGTGCCAGCACCTGGGAAGGGGGATGGAATGAGCAGTTCTTC.